A single T cell receptor (beta chain) is shown here with its context. Its specificity is unknown. The TCRbeta library incorporated unique molecular identifiers. TCRdb passed the PCR reads through MiXCR, listing each CDR3 protein once. This sample has about 580,000 distinct CDR3 sequences; 25% to 30% occur once, and the top ten carry 35% to 40%. This sample stems from a study of T-cell reconstitution after alpha-beta-depleted transplantation in children. Broader study findings: Several hundred expanded graft clones reportedly gave rise to the alpha-beta T cells present about two months after transplant.

CDR1 is MNHEY, CDR2 SVGAGI, per germline. The CDR3 runs to 14 residues. V gave up 2 bases and J gave up 1 base, with 8 bases separating them. The receptor's source is a boy in the first two years of life with Wiskott-Aldrich syndrome, due to receive a stem cell transplant. The material sequenced was PBMCs, taken before TCRalphabeta/CD19-depleted stem cell transplant. V gene TRBV6-5 combines with J gene TRBJ1-2; tentatively, D is TRBD1 (6 bases). CDR3 in DNA: TGTGCCAGCAGTTACAAGGGGGTTAACTATGGCTACACCTTC. As protein: CASSYKGVNYGYTF.